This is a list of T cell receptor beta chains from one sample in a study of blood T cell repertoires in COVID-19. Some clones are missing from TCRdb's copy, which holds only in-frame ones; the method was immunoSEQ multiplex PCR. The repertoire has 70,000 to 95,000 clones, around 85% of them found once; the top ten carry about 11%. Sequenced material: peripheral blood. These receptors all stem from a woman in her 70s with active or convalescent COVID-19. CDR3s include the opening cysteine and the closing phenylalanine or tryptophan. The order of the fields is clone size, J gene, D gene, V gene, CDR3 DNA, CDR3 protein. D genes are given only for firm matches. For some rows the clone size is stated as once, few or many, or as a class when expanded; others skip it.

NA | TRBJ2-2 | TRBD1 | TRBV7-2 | TGTGCCAGCAGCTCCGGACAGGGCAACACCGGGGAGCTGTTTTTT | CASSSGQGNTGELFF
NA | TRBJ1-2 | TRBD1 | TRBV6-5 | TGTGCCAGCAGTAGCTCCGGGACAGTTAACTATGGCTACACCTTC | CASSSSGTVNYGYTF
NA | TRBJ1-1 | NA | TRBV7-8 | TGTGCCAGCAGCTTAGCCAGTTCGAACACTGAAGCTTTCTTT | CASSLASSNTEAFF
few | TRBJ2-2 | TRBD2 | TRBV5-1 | TGCGCCAGCAGCACTAGCGGGGGCACGAACACCGGGGAGCTGTTTTTT | CASSTSGGTNTGELFF
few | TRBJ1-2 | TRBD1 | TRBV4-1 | TGCGCCAGCAGCCTGCGGACAGGGCGGACTGACTATGGCTACACCTTC | CASSLRTGRTDYGYTF
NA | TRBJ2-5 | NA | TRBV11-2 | TGTGCCAGCAGCCAACTAATAGGGACCCAGTACTTC | CASSQLIGTQYF
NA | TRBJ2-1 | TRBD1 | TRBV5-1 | TGCGCCAGCAGCTTTCAGGGGGCGCCCTTCAATGAGCAGTTCTTC | CASSFQGAPFNEQFF
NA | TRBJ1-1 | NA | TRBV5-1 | TGCGCCAGCAGCTTGGGACAGCCGAACACTGAAGCTTTCTTT | CASSLGQPNTEAFF
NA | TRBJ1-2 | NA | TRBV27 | TGTGCCAGCAGTTTAAACAGAAATAACTATGGCTACACCTTC | CASSLNRNNYGYTF
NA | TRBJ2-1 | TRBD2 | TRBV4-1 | TGCGCCAGCAGCCAAGATACTAGCGGGGGGGACAATGAGCAGTTCTTC | CASSQDTSGGDNEQFF
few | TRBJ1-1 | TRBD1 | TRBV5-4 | TGTGCCAGCAGCAGGGACAGGGTAAACACTGAAGCTTTCTTT | CASSRDRVNTEAFF
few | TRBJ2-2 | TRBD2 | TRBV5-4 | TGTGCCAGCAGCGGGTCTAGCGGGGGTTACACCGGGGAGCTGTTTTTT | CASSGSSGGYTGELFF
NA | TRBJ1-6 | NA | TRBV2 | TGTGCCAGCAGGCCCCATTGGGGGGAAGACAATTCACCCCTCCACTTT | CASRPHWGEDNSPLHF
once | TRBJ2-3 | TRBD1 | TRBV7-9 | TGTGCCAGCAGCACGGGACAGGGGGCGGGGGATACGCAGTATTTT | CASSTGQGAGDTQYF
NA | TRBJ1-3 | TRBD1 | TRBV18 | TGTGCCAGCTCACCTTCGACAGGGCTCGGAAACACCATATATTTT | CASSPSTGLGNTIYF
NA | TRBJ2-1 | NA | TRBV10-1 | TGCGCCAGCAGTGGGGGCTCTGTATACAATGAGCAGTTCTTC | CASSGGSVYNEQFF
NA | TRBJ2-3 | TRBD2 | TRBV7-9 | TGTGCCAGCAGCTCTCGGCGGGGGGAGCTTACTAGCACAGATACGCAGTATTTT | CASSSRRGELTSTDTQYF
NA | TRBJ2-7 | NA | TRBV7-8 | TGTGCCAGCAGCTTATTGGGCTTCGAGCAGTACTTC | CASSLLGFEQYF
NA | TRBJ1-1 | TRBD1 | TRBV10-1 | TGCGCCAGCAGTGAGCCCCTCACAGGGGGGAACACTGAAGCTTTCTTT | CASSEPLTGGNTEAFF
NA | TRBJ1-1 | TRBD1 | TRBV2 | TGTGCCAGCAGTGAAGCGCTTTCTGACAGGGGGATCCAAGCTTTCTTT | CASSEALSDRGIQAFF
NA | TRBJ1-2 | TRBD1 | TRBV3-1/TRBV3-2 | TGTGCCAGCAGCCCGAGGACAGGGGTGCCCAGAGGTGGCTACACCTTC | CASSPRTGVPRGGYTF
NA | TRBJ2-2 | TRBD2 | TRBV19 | TGTGCCAGTAACGAGCGGGGCCTCGGGGCCGGGGAGCTGTTTTTT | CASNERGLGAGELFF
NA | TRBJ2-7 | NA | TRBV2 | TGTGCCAGCACGAGGGACTCCTACGAGCAGTACTTC | CASTRDSYEQYF
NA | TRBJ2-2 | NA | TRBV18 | TGTGCCAGCTCACCTCAGGCCACGTTAATCGGGGAGCTGTTTTTT | CASSPQATLIGELFF
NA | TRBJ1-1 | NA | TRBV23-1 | TGCGCCAGCAGTCAATCGGAAGGGGTTAACAACACTGAAGCTTTCTTT | CASSQSEGVNNTEAFF
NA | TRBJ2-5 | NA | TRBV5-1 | TGCGCCAGCAGGCACTCACAGGCGCAAGAGACCCAGTACTTC | CASRHSQAQETQYF
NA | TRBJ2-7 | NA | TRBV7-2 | TGTGCCAGCAGACCTAAGACAGGTTACGAGGGCGAGCAGTACTTC | CASRPKTGYEGEQYF
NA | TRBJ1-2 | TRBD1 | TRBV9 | TGTGCCAGCAGCGTCTTCGTACAGGGGAGAAATGGCTACACCTTC | CASSVFVQGRNGYTF
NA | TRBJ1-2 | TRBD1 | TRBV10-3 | TGTGCCATCAGTGAACAGGGGAACTATGGCTACACCTTC | CAISEQGNYGYTF
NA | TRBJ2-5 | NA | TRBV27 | TGTGCCAGCAGTTTACGGGAGACCCAGTACTTC | CASSLRETQYF
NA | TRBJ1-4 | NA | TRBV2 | TGTGCCAGCAGGCCCCGGGGGACTAATGAAAAACTGTTTTTT | CASRPRGTNEKLFF
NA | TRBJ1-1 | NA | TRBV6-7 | TGTGCCAGCAGTCTGGCGGCGAACACTGAAGCTTTCTTT | CASSLAANTEAFF
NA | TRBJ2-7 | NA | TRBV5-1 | TGCGCCAGCAGCTCGTGGGAGAGCTCCTACGAGCAGTACTTC | CASSSWESSYEQYF
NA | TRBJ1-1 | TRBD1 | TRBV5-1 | TGCGCCAGCAGCTTAGGACAGGACCCCTACAGCGCTGAAGCTTTCTTT | CASSLGQDPYSAEAFF
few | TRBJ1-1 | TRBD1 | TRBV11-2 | TGTGCCAGCAGCTCAGACAGGGGGGACACTGAAGCTTTCTTT | CASSSDRGDTEAFF
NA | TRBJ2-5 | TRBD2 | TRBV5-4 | TGTGCCAGCAGCCTGGCGGCGGGGGGGCAAGAGACCCAGTACTTC | CASSLAAGGQETQYF
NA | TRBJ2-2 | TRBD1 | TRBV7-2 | TGTGCCAGCAGCTTCCCCAGGGGGCAAACCGGGGAGCTGTTTTTT | CASSFPRGQTGELFF
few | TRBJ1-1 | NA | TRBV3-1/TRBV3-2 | TGTGCCAGCAGCCAACCGGGTTTCGACACTGAAGCTTTCTTT | CASSQPGFDTEAFF
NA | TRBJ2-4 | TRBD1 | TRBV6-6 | TGTGCCAGCAGTAAACAGGGGGTGGACATTCAGTACTTC | CASSKQGVDIQYF
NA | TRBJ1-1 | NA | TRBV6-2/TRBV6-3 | TGTGCCAGCAGTGCAACAGGGTGGACTGAAGCTTTCTTT | CASSATGWTEAFF
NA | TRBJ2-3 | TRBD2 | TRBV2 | TGTGCCAGCAGTGAAGCGAGGACTAGCGGGGGTCATACGCAGTATTTT | CASSEARTSGGHTQYF
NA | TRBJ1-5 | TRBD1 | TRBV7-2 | TGTGCCAGCAGCTTAGACAGGGGTGGTCAGCCCCAGCATTTT | CASSLDRGGQPQHF
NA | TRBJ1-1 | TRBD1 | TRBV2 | TGTGCCAGCAGTGTTACAGGGGGTTCTGAAGCTTTCTTT | CASSVTGGSEAFF
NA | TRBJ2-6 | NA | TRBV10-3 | TGTGCCATCCAGGGGGGTGGGGCCAACGTCCTGACTTTC | CAIQGGGANVLTF
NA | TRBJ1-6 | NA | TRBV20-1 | TGCAGTGCTAGTCAGGTCGCGGGGTCATCACCCCTCCACTTT | CSASQVAGSSPLHF